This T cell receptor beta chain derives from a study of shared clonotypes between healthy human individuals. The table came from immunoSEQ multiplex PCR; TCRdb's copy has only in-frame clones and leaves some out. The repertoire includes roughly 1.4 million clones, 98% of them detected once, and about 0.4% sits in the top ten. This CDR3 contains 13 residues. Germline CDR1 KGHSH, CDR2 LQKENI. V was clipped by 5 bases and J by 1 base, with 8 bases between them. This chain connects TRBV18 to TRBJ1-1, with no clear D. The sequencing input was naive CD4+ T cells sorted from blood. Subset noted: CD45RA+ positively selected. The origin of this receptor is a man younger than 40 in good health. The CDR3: CASSSKENTEAFF. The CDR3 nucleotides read TGTGCCAGCTCATCGAAGGAGAACACTGAAGCTTTCTTT.